The present T cell receptor beta chain was sequenced within a study of cytomegalovirus exposure and HLA in healthy donors. This clone was seen more than once but under ten times. CDR3 length equals 15 residues. With 9 bases removed from V and 0 bases from J, the gap between germline ends came to 15 bases. Germline CDR1 and CDR2: LNHDA and SQIVND (reference sequence). PCR employed 60 Vbeta and 13 Jbeta primers. Generated by immunoSEQ multiplex PCR, the TCRdb table keeps only in-frame clones and is missing some. Among 100,000 to 150,000 clones listed, roughly 80% were seen once. The V call is TRBV19, the J call TRBJ1-5, with D perhaps matching TRBD1 (6 bases). Input material: PBMCs. The receptor comes from a man aged 25-40 years in good health and CMV-seropositive. The CDR3 DNA sequence: TGTGCCAGCAACTCACAGGGTTATAGCAATCAGCCCCAGCATTTT. It is translated as CASNSQGYSNQPQHF.